This T cell receptor (beta chain) comes out of a study of blood T cell repertoires in COVID-19. The overall study: PBMCs, B-cell-depleted T cells, or T cells were the source of the cDNA or gDNA that made up the material.

The Seattle patients joined while their infection was active and were tracked longitudinally afterward. This CDR3 spans 15 amino acids. Trimming took 0 bases from V and 0 from J, leaving 6 bases between them. From germline, CDR1 is MNHNY and CDR2 SVGAGI (reference sequence). Assay: immunoSEQ multiplex PCR; the TCRdb copy retains only in-frame clones and omits some. This sample yields 77,000 or so clones, of which about 80% are seen a single time; approximately 7% belongs to the top ten. This chain uses TRBV6-6 with TRBJ2-1; TRBD1 might be the D (5 bases). This receptor was taken from a man in his thirties or forties with COVID-19, enrolled during active disease. The sample consisted of peripheral blood. CDR3 loop: CASSYSDSSYNEQFF. The CDR3 DNA follows: TGTGCCAGCAGTTACTCAGACAGCTCCTACAATGAGCAGTTCTTC.